The clone carrying this TCR beta chain was observed a few times. Its target is not known. The data are from a study of CD8 T cells in ankylosing spondylitis. Study observations and caveats: The authors reported significant enrichment of disease-linked clones in matched ankylosing spondylitis synovial fluid. A TCR beta motif of several highly homologous variants appeared characteristic of ankylosing spondylitis blood. Earlier authors reported some of these motif variants in reactive arthritis synovial fluid and blood.

The TCR beta libraries were generated through quantitative 5'-RACE incorporating molecular barcodes. MiXCR, applied by TCRdb to the 5' RACE reads, yields one record per CDR3 protein. Among around 31,000 distinct CDR3 sequences listed, roughly 33% were seen once. V shed 2 bases, J shed 12 bases, and the junction held 7 bases outside the gene matches. Germline V CDR1 and CDR2: MNHNS, SASEGT. The CDR3 is made up of 13 amino acids. The chain links TRBV6-1 to TRBJ2-1; 7 nucleotides align to TRBD2. The material sequenced was synovial fluid, either unsorted or a sorted T cell fraction (not recorded which). The TCR sequence derives from a male donor with ankylosing spondylitis. CDR3 in DNA: TGTGCCAGCAGTGAACTTGCTAGCGGAGCGCAGTTCTTC. This codes for CASSELASGAQFF.